The sequence of this T cell receptor beta chain was determined in a study of cytomegalovirus exposure and HLA in healthy donors. CDR3 size: 15 residues. V dropped 3 bases and J dropped 5; count of bases not matched to a gene: 5. The germline V gene has CDR1 LGHNA and CDR2 YSLEER. Vbeta (60) and Jbeta (13) primers were used in the PCR. Data came from immunoSEQ multiplex PCR; TCRdb stores just in-frame clones and leaves some out. Of roughly 300,000 clones listed, around 86% are singletons. The TCR originated in a man aged 35 to 55 in good health and CMV-seropositive. J is TRBJ2-4 and V is TRBV4-3, with TRBD1 identical over 9 bases. Sequenced: PBMCs. The CDR3 is CASSQMRTGENIQYF. The DNA for the CDR3 is TGCGCCAGCAGCCAGATGAGGACAGGGGAAAACATTCAGTACTTC.